The clone carrying this TCR beta chain has only a few counts. MiXCR was run by TCRdb on the 5' RACE reads, yielding one entry per CDR3 protein. The sample contains about 60,000 distinct CDR3 sequences, around 15% of which appear only once. The data originate from a study of T cells of healthy individuals. This sequence originates from a human donor in good health.

The CDR3 protein is CASSVLSGRGTNEQFF. The DNA of the CDR3 is TGTGCCAGCAGCGTCCTGAGCGGGAGAGGGACCAATGAGCAGTTCTTC. The V and J genes are TRBV9 and TRBJ2-1; the match to TRBD2 covers 8 bases. The germline CDR1 and CDR2 sequences are SGDLS and YYNGEE. With V trimmed by 2 bases and J by 6 bases, 10 bases remained unmatched. This CDR3 comprises 16 residues. Variable domain in full (rest from reference TRBV9 and TRBJ2-1): DSGVTQTPKHLITATGQRVTLRCSPRSGDLSVYWYQQSLDQGLQFLIQYYNGEERAKGNILERFSAQQFPDLHSELNLSSLELGDSALYFCASSVLSGRGTNEQFFGPGTRLTVL.